This T cell receptor beta chain came from a study of blood T cell repertoires in COVID-19. Study as a whole: From T cells, B-cell-depleted T cells, or PBMCs came the material, which was cDNA or gDNA.

V trimming: 3 bases; J trimming: 9 bases; junction bases outside the gene matches: 6. Germline V gene lookup returns CDR1 LNHDA and CDR2 SQIVND (reference sequence). There are 13 residues in the CDR3. Sequenced by immunoSEQ multiplex PCR; TCRdb stores in-frame clones only, minus some. The data contain 190,000 or so clones, 70% to 80% of them seen just once; the ten biggest clones take up around an eighth. This clone was observed a few times. This TCR came from a man aged 45-65 years who had recovered from COVID-19. V usage is TRBV19 and J usage is TRBJ2-7; the match to TRBD2 covers 9 bases. The specimen was peripheral blood. CDR3 region: CASSIEASGTQYF. CDR3 nucleotide sequence: TGTGCCAGTAGTATCGAGGCTAGCGGGACGCAGTACTTC.